This TCR beta chain was sequenced for a study of T cells after yellow fever vaccination. Across the study: Fractions of low cell number were prepared using SMART-Seq v4 Ultra Low Input.

Germline V gene lookup returns CDR1 SGHVS and CDR2 FQNEAQ. V gave up 2 bases and J gave up 4 bases; unmatched junction bases: 12. The CDR3 has 18 amino acids. This clonotype appeared many times. The antigen is unknown. TCRdb fed the 5' RACE reads into MiXCR, producing one record per CDR3 protein. The sample has under 400,000 distinct CDR3 sequences; around 10% are singletons. Findings and limits, study-wide: In post-booster samples, most primary-vaccination clones reappeared (under 98% CD4, approximately 91% CD8).

The receptor was derived from a man between 18 and 35 years old who received the YFV17D yellow fever vaccine. Here the sequenced sample was PBMCs, taken on the day of the first yellow fever vaccination. The V gene is TRBV7-8, the J gene TRBJ2-1; 9 bases are a match to TRBD2. As DNA, the CDR3 is TGTGCCAGCAGCTTACCCCGCGGGGGGGCCAGTACTTACAATGAGCAGTTCTTC. Its protein is CASSLPRGGASTYNEQFF.